Sequencing of this T cell receptor beta chain was carried out in a study of T cell responses to AZD1222 COVID-19 vaccine. Study outcomes and limitations: Possibly, clonal diversity was underestimated; donors were largely white British and included more females.

Some clones are missing from TCRdb's copy, which holds only in-frame ones; the method was immunoSEQ multiplex PCR. The repertoire holds approximately 130,000 clones, 90% to 95% seen once, with 1.5% to 2% in the top ten. This clone occurred once. The antigen remains undetermined. Germline V gene lookup returns CDR1 SNHLY and CDR2 FYNNEI. CDR3 size: 15 residues. V gave up 5 bases and J gave up 4 bases, with 17 bases separating them. The V and J genes are TRBV2 and TRBJ1-1; possibly TRBD1 for D (5 bases). The sample consisted of peripheral blood, taken on day 0 of AZD1222 vaccination. The receptor's source is an adult in good health. In nucleotides, the CDR3 is TGTGCCAGCAGTTACAAGACGGGGGGTGGCACTGAAGCTTTCTTT. Amino acids: CASSYKTGGGTEAFF.